This T cell receptor (beta chain) derives from a study of cytomegalovirus exposure and HLA in healthy donors. PCR was performed using 60 Vbeta and 13 Jbeta primers. Assay: immunoSEQ multiplex PCR; the TCRdb copy retains only in-frame clones and omits some. The repertoire includes about 38,000 clones, 60% to 70% of them detected once, and less than 20% sits in the top ten. Input material: PBMCs. The sequence was collected from a man aged 45-60 years in good health and CMV-seropositive.

CDR3 nucleotide sequence: TGCGCCAGCAGTGACCCTAGACAGGGATCCATCGAGGGAGCTTTCTTT. Protein product: CASSDPRQGSIEGAFF. V gene TRBV10-1 combines with J gene TRBJ1-1; 7 bases are a match to TRBD1. V gave up 3 bases and J gave up 10 bases; unmatched junction bases: 17. The CDR3 runs to 16 residues. Germline CDR1 is WNHNN and CDR2 is SYGVQD (reference sequence).